The T cell receptor beta chain under discussion was sequenced for a study of blood T cell repertoires in COVID-19. About the research overall: Some COVID-19 samples were acute and others convalescent; all came from the United States, Italy and Spain.

Per the original data handling: Amplification with reference gene primers provided the estimates of nucleated cell counts. Some clones are missing from TCRdb's copy, which holds only in-frame ones; the method was immunoSEQ multiplex PCR. The D gene and trimming were derived from the DNA, and the V and J assignments and clone size from that table. The sample carries roughly 180,000 clones, approximately 80% recorded once. The CDR3 runs 14 residues. Trimming took 7 bases from V and 1 from J, leaving 11 bases between them. Germline V lookup: CDR1 LNHDA, CDR2 SQIVND (reference sequence). This clone was observed a single time.

Sequencing was done on a sample of peripheral blood. This sequence was found in a middle-aged woman with COVID-19, enrolled during active disease. The chain is built from TRBV19 and TRBJ1-5; D unclear. This chain's CDR3 is CASIGGTSNQPQHF. The CDR3 coding sequence is TGTGCCAGTATAGGCGGCACAAGCAATCAGCCCCAGCATTTT.